This TCR beta chain was profiled in a study of CD8+CD57+ T cells in acquired aplastic anemia. Study details: An average of 3.2 ug of DNA was obtained from sorted CD4+ and CD8+ cells. Whole-study findings and limits: Between patients and controls, about 30 CD8+ CDR3 sequences were found in common.

In patients chosen for sequencing, flow cytometry had shown CD8+CD57+ cell expansion. Each patient had severe acquired aplastic anemia. By the time of blood sampling, patients had still received no therapy. This clonotype was found many times. Its antigen remains unidentified. The TCR beta profiling, which covered VDJ combination and CDR3 sequence, was carried out using genomic DNA as the template. TCRdb passed the reads through MiXCR, listing each CDR3 protein once. The table includes about 160,000 distinct CDR3 sequences, 45% to 50% detected once. The clonotype comes from a human donor with aplastic anemia. The sample taken for sequencing was sorted CD4+, CD8+, or CD8+CD57+ T cells (not recorded which) from PBMCs.

CDR3 loop: CASSLARTYEQYF. The CDR3 nucleotides are TGTGCCAGCAGCTTAGCCAGAACCTACGAGCAGTACTTC. V and J are TRBV7-9 and TRBJ2-7; the D is unclear. V was pared by 0 bases and J by 2 bases, with 5 bases between. The CDR3 spans 13 residues. The V gene's germline CDR1 is SEHNR and CDR2 FQNEAQ (reference sequence). The full variable domain, with the rest looked up from reference TRBV7-9 and TRBJ2-7, is DTGVSQNPRHKITKRGQNVTFRCDPISEHNRLYWYRQTLGQGPEFLTYFQNEAQLEKSRLLSDRFSAERPKGSFSTLEIQRTEQGDSAMYLCASSLARTYEQYFGPGTRLTVT.